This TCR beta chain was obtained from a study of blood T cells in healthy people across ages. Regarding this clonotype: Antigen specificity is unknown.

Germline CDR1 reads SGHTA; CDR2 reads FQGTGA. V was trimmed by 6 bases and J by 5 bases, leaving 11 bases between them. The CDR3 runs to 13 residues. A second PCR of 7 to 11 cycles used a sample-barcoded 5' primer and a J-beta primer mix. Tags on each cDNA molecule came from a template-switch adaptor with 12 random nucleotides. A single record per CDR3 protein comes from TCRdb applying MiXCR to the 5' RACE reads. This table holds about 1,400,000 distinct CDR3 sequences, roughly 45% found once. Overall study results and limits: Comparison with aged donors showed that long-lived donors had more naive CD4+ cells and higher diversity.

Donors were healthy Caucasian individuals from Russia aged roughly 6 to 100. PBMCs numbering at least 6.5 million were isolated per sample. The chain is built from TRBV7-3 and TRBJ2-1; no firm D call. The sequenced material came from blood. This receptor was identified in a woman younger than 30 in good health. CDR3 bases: TGTGCCAGCAGTTCGTACACCGACAATGAGCAGTTCTTC. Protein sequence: CASSSYTDNEQFF.